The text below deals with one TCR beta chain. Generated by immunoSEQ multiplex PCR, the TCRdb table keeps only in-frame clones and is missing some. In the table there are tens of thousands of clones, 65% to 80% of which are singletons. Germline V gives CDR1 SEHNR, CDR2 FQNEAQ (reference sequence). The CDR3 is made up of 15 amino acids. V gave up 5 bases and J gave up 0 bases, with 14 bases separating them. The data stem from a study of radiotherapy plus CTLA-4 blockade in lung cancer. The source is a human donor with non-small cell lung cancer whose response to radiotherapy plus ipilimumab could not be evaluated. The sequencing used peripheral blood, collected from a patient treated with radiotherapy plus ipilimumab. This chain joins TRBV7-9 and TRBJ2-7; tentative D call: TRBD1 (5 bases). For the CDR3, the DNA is TGTGCCAGCAGCCAGGGTGGGAAAAGCTCCTACGAGCAGTACTTC. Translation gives CASSQGGKSSYEQYF.